This is a list of T cell receptor beta chains from one sample in a study of blood T cell repertoires in COVID-19. Profiled with immunoSEQ multiplex PCR; TCRdb holds only in-frame clones, not every one. The data hold 240,000 or so clones, with roughly 87% observed a single time. Source material: peripheral blood. These receptors were obtained from a man aged 55-75 years who had recovered from COVID-19. The CDR3 runs from the conserved cysteine through the conserved F or W. D genes are given only for firm matches.

V gene	D gene	J gene	CDR3 protein	CDR3 DNA
TRBV27	-	TRBJ1-1	CASSLLRGNTEAFF	TGTGCCAGCAGTTTATTACGGGGGAACACTGAAGCTTTCTTT
TRBV5-4	-	TRBJ1-2	CASSLAGRNGYTF	TGTGCCAGCAGCTTGGCAGGGAGGAATGGCTACACCTTC
TRBV4-1	-	TRBJ1-2	CASSQDLQGTYGYTF	TGCGCCAGCAGCCAAGACCTACAGGGTACCTATGGCTACACCTTC
TRBV19	TRBD1	TRBJ2-3	CASTIQGQGTDTQYF	TGTGCCAGTACCATCCAAGGACAGGGCACAGATACGCAGTATTTT
TRBV7-9	TRBD1	TRBJ1-2	CASSPAANLQGAIYGYTF	TGTGCCAGCAGCCCTGCTGCGAACCTACAGGGGGCGATCTATGGCTACACCTTC
TRBV1	-	TRBJ1-3	CTSSQDRTGALSGNTIYF	TGCACCAGCAGCCAAGATAGGACAGGCGCTTTATCTGGAAACACCATATATTTT
TRBV28	-	TRBJ1-2	CASSFSRGDGYTF	TGTGCCAGCAGTTTTTCGCGGGGTGATGGCTACACCTTC
TRBV7-2	-	TRBJ2-1	CASSLGVASYNEQFF	TGTGCCAGCAGCTTAGGTGTAGCTAGCTACAATGAGCAGTTCTTC
TRBV18	-	TRBJ1-1	CASSYGVGVNTEAFF	TGTGCCAGCTCCTATGGGGTAGGGGTGAACACTGAAGCTTTCTTT
TRBV10-3	-	TRBJ1-6	CAISESGGPYNSPLHF	TGTGCCATCAGTGAGTCCGGGGGACCCTATAATTCACCCCTCCACTTT